The entry that follows covers one T cell receptor beta chain sequence. As yet, its antigen is unknown. Using immunoSEQ multiplex PCR, the repertoire was profiled, and TCRdb retains in-frame clones only, with some absent. Here the sample spans about 78,000 clones, 96% being singletons. The donors formed part of the 120-subject validation cohort, distinct from the roughly 630-subject first cohort. The sample comes from a study of cytomegalovirus exposure and HLA in healthy donors. Points from the study as a whole: Testing in vitro showed a few CMV-associated chains specific for CMV antigens.

The CDR3 length is 15 residues. The germline V gene encodes CDR1 MNHEY and CDR2 SVGAGI. Trimming took off 6 bases at V and 10 bases at J, with 25 bases between the two ends. Sequenced sample: PBMCs. The chain uses TRBV6-5 and TRBJ2-7, with a tentative D call TRBD2 (6 bases). The source is a man between 18 and 35 years old in good health and CMV-seropositive. DNA for the CDR3: TGTGCCAGCAGGAGCTACGCCGGGTCTCGGGAGAAACAGTACTTC. Its translation: CASRSYAGSREKQYF.